The 29 T cell receptor beta chains given below trace back to one sample, sequenced in a study of shared clonotypes between healthy human individuals. The data were produced by immunoSEQ multiplex PCR, yet TCRdb's version contains in-frame clones alone and is incomplete. The data show about 2 million clones, 90% to 95% seen once. The sequenced material came from naive CD4+ T cells sorted from blood. The subset here: CD45RA+ positively selected. The receptors shown here come from a man aged 18 to 29 in good health.

The chain couples TRBV18 to TRBJ2-7; D might be TRBD2 (5 bases). There are 13 residues in the CDR3. V lost 3 bases, J lost 4 bases, and 10 bases lay in between. Germline V gene sequence: CDR1 KGHSH, CDR2 LQKENI. Here the CDR3 reads CASSPGVQYEQYF. CDR3 bases: TGTGCCAGCTCACCCGGGGTCCAATACGAGCAGTACTTC.

For this clone: Germline and junction disagree at one end, which may indicate a read error. The chain has TRBV6-4 and TRBJ2-7; D might be TRBD1 (6 bases). Germline V gene lookup returns CDR1 MRHNA and CDR2 SNTAGT. This CDR3 region has 15 residues. The CDR3: CASSYSLTGESEQYF. CDR3 DNA: TGTGCCAGCAGTTACTCTCTGACAGGTGAGAGCGAGCAGTACTTC.

The chain employs TRBV28 and TRBJ2-7; 7 positions match TRBD1. Germline CDR1 reads MDHEN; CDR2 reads SYDVKM. This CDR3 comprises 15 residues. Germline trimming cut 5 bases from V and 0 bases from J; bases unmatched to any gene: 7. CDR3 nucleotide sequence: TGTGCCAGCAGTCCAGGAGACAGGGACTCCTACGAGCAGTACTTC. This encodes CASSPGDRDSYEQYF.

The genes are TRBV30 and TRBJ2-6; tentatively, D is TRBD2 (5 bases). CDR1 is GTSNPN, CDR2 SVGIG, per germline (reference sequence). Between the trimmed V and J ends, which lost 0 bases and 0 bases, there was a span of 12 bases. CDR3 size: 17 residues. CDR3 nucleotide sequence: TGTGCCTGGAGTGTCGGGGAATTCGTCTCTGGGGCCAACGTCCTGACTTTC. The encoded protein is CAWSVGEFVSGANVLTF.

The chain combines TRBV5-4 with TRBJ1-1, with a tentative D call TRBD1 (6 bases). The CDR3 runs to 14 residues. CDR1 is SGHNT and CDR2 is YYREEE in the germline V gene (reference sequence). V was pared by 2 bases and J by 1 base, with 9 bases between. The CDR3 DNA reads as TGTGCCAGCAGCTTAGGGGACAAGAACACTGAAGCTTTCTTT. This translates into CASSLGDKNTEAFF.

The V gene is TRBV4-2, the J gene TRBJ2-7; 8 bases are a match to TRBD2. Germline CDR1 is LGHNA and CDR2 is YNFKEQ. Germline trimming cut 3 bases from V and 7 bases from J; bases unmatched to any gene: 5. CDR3 length: 13 residues. The DNA for the CDR3 is TGTGCCAGCAGCCATCTTAGCGGGGTTGAGCAGTACTTC. Its protein is CASSHLSGVEQYF.

The rearrangement uses TRBV28 and TRBJ2-6; either TRBD1 or TRBD2 may fit D (5 bases each). The CDR3 is 18 residues long. CDR1 is MDHEN and CDR2 is SYDVKM in the germline V gene. V was clipped by 4 bases and J by 1 base, with 17 bases between them. As DNA, the CDR3 is TGTGCCAGCAGTTCCATGGGACGCGGCCAATCTGGGGCCAACGTCCTGACTTTC. It codes for CASSSMGRGQSGANVLTF.

The V call is TRBV27, the J call TRBJ2-5, with D maybe TRBD1 (7 bases). The closer fit of TRBJ2-7 to the DNA end suggests the J call may be wrong. This CDR3 comprises 16 residues. Germline CDR1 reads MNHEY; CDR2 reads SMNVEV (reference sequence). The CDR3 sequence: CASSLAPGGLRYEQYF. DNA of the CDR3: TGTGCCAGCAGCTTGGCGCCAGGGGGACTTCGCTACGAGCAGTACTTC.

This clone has only a few counts. V is TRBV9 and J is TRBJ1-2; D may be TRBD1 (6 bases). The length of the CDR3 is 14 residues. Germline V CDR1 and CDR2: SGDLS, YYNGEE. V was clipped by 4 bases and J by 8 bases, with 18 bases between them. In DNA form, the CDR3 reads TGTGCCAGCAGCTCCAGCCAGGGGTTGGGAGGCTACACCTTC. It translates to CASSSSQGLGGYTF.

The chain links TRBV11-2 to TRBJ2-7, with D perhaps TRBD1 (5 bases). V lost 3 bases and J 2 bases, leaving 14 bases between the germline ends. The CDR3 length is 15 residues. Germline V gene lookup returns CDR1 SGHAT and CDR2 FQNNGV. The CDR3 sequence is CASSFLSLDTYEQYF. The CDR3 bases are TGTGCCAGCAGCTTCCTTTCCTTGGACACCTACGAGCAGTACTTC.

This clone was picked up a small number of times. Other DNA sequences within the sample encode an identical CDR3. This chain joins TRBV6-5 and TRBJ1-1, with D unclear. V gave up 2 bases and J gave up 1 base, with 5 bases separating them. Germline CDR1 is MNHEY and CDR2 is SVGAGI. The CDR3 contains 13 residues. CDR3: CASSYQENTEAFF. The DNA for the CDR3 is TGTGCCAGCAGTTACCAGGAGAACACTGAAGCTTTCTTT.

This CDR3 reads CAISGDRSHNSPLHF. CDR3 in DNA: TGTGCCATCAGTGGGGACAGAAGCCATAATTCACCCCTCCACTTT. The V gene is TRBV10-3, the J gene TRBJ1-6; TRBD1 matches 7 bases. The CDR3 covers 15 residues. Germline assignment: CDR1 ENHRY and CDR2 SYGVKD. The trim removed 4 bases at V and 5 bases at J, leaving 5 bases unmatched.

V gene TRBV6-5 combines with J gene TRBJ1-2; 7 nucleotides agree with TRBD1. The germline V gene encodes CDR1 MNHEY and CDR2 SVGAGI. The CDR3 has 12 amino acids. J was trimmed by 7 bases and V by 8 bases; bases with no gene match: 7. CDR3 amino acids: CASREGGIGYTF. In nucleotides, the CDR3 is TGTGCCAGCCGCGAAGGGGGCATTGGCTACACCTTC.

The CDR3: CASSPAGTGDEQFF. The DNA of the CDR3 is TGCGCCAGCAGCCCCGCCGGGACAGGGGACGAGCAGTTCTTC. The chain uses TRBV5-1 and TRBJ2-1; 10 bases agree with TRBD1. Losses at the gene ends were 4 bases for V and 10 bases for J; bases not matched to a gene: 8. This CDR3 has 14 amino acids. CDR1 and CDR2 (germline): SGHRS, YFSETQ. Together with reference TRBV5-1 and TRBJ2-1, the CDR3 gives the full variable domain: KAGVTQTPRYLIKTRGQQVTLSCSPISGHRSVSWYQQTPGQGLQFLFEYFSETQRNKGNFPGRFSGRQFSNSRSEMNVSTLELGDSALYLCASSPAGTGDEQFFGPGTRLTVL.

This chain links TRBV2 with TRBJ2-3; 12 bases agree with TRBD2. The V and J ends lost 6 bases and 5 bases, in that order; junction bases with no gene match: 12. This CDR3 has 17 amino acids. Germline loops: CDR1 SNHLY, CDR2 FYNNEI. The CDR3 DNA reads TGTGCCAGCAGGCCCGATTCTAGCGGGAGGGCCGGAGATACGCAGTATTTT. Amino acid sequence: CASRPDSSGRAGDTQYF. Variable domain in full (rest from reference TRBV2 and TRBJ2-3): EPEVTQTPSHQVTQMGQEVILRCVPISNHLYFYWYRQILGQKVEFLVSFYNNEISEKSEIFDDQFSVERPDGSNFTLKIRSTKLEDSAMYFCASRPDSSGRAGDTQYFGPGTRLTVL.

The chain carries TRBV2 and TRBJ1-4; TRBD1 agrees at 9 bases. CDR3 length: 16 residues. Per the germline V gene, CDR1 is SNHLY and CDR2 is FYNNEI. Trimming removed 9 bases from V and 4 bases from J; junction bases left unmatched: 12. The CDR3 DNA sequence: TGTGCCAGTGCGGGACAGGGAAGTAGCGATAATGAAAAACTGTTTTTT. Translation gives CASAGQGSSDNEKLFF.

The rearrangement joins TRBV15 to TRBJ2-7, with D unclear. V lost 0 bases and J lost 3, with 12 bases in between. Germline CDR1 LNHNV, CDR2 YYDKDF (reference sequence). The CDR3 is 15 amino acids. CDR3 sequence reads: CATSRDPKGNYEQYF. CDR3 sequence (DNA): TGTGCCACCAGCAGAGATCCCAAAGGGAACTACGAGCAGTACTTC.

This chain uses TRBV10-2 with TRBJ1-1; unclear D gene. The germline V gene has CDR1 WSHSY and CDR2 SAAADI. Trimming cost V 3 bases and J 1 base, with 15 bases left between them. The CDR3 has 16 amino acids. In DNA form, the CDR3 reads TGCGCCAGCAGTGATTGGCAAGGACGGAAGAACACTGAAGCTTTCTTT. Translating gives CASSDWQGRKNTEAFF.

This chain links TRBV6-4 with TRBJ2-5; no firm D call. Germline lookup yields CDR1 MRHNA and CDR2 SNTAGT. The CDR3 has 9 residues. V lost 9 bases and J 3 bases, leaving 2 bases between the germline ends. The CDR3 spells CAREETQYF. In DNA, the CDR3 is TGTGCCAGAGAAGAGACCCAGTACTTC.

This chain uses TRBV18 with TRBJ2-3, with D unclear. Germline loops: CDR1 KGHSH, CDR2 LQKENI. This CDR3 is built from 13 residues. V was trimmed by 4 bases and J by 5 bases, leaving 10 bases between them. In DNA, the CDR3 is TGTGCCAGCTCACTAAGGCCCCAAGATACGCAGTATTTT. This sequence encodes CASSLRPQDTQYF.

This chain links TRBV12-2 with TRBJ2-2; the D segment call TRBD1 is taken from the table without a DNA check. TRBV12-2 is designated a pseudogene. The CDR3 sequence is 14 residues long. Here the CDR3 DNA reads TGTGCAAGTAGAGACAGGGAAGGCGCCGGGGAGCTGTTTTTT. It yields the protein CASRDREGAGELFF.

Concerning this clone itself: Other nucleotide sequences from this sample produce the same CDR3. The chain has TRBV28 and TRBJ1-2; D perhaps matches TRBD1 (6 bases). The germline V gene encodes CDR1 MDHEN and CDR2 SYDVKM. The CDR3 runs to 14 residues. V lost 3 bases and J lost 1, with 9 bases in between. CDR3 sequence: CASSLGGGNYGYTF. The DNA for the CDR3 is TGTGCCAGCAGTTTGGGAGGGGGTAACTATGGCTACACCTTC.

The V gene is TRBV6-1, the J gene TRBJ1-2, with no clear D. The CDR3 runs 14 residues. Germline-derived CDR1 and CDR2 are MNHNS and SASEGT. V shed 5 bases and J shed 3 bases, with 13 bases lying between them. The CDR3 loop is CASSPMSGYYGYTF. The CDR3 DNA reads TGTGCCAGCAGTCCTATGTCGGGGTACTATGGCTACACCTTC.

This clone was recorded only once. The chain has TRBV19 and TRBJ1-5; D is uncertain. The CDR3 has 16 amino acids. Germline V gene sequence: CDR1 LNHDA, CDR2 SQIVND (reference sequence). V lost 3 bases and J lost 2, with 14 bases in between. In nucleotides, the CDR3 is TGTGCCAGTAGTATCGGCCAGGTCGGTGGCAATCAGCCCCAGCATTTT. It translates to CASSIGQVGGNQPQHF.

The V and J genes are TRBV10-1 and TRBJ2-1; 7 bases line up with TRBD2. CDR1 is WNHNN, CDR2 SYGVQD, per germline (reference sequence). V lost 4 bases and J lost 7; bases outside the gene matches: 16. This CDR3 has 17 residues. For the CDR3, the DNA is TGCGCCAGCAGTGGAACCGGGACTACCATCCTGGGGAATGAGCAGTTCTTC. The encoded protein is CASSGTGTTILGNEQFF.

The chain carries TRBV2 and TRBJ1-6, with D possibly being TRBD1 (6 bases). The CDR3 extends over 14 amino acids. The germline V gene encodes CDR1 SNHLY and CDR2 FYNNEI. Trimming removed 4 bases from V and 6 bases from J, with 10 bases in between. Here the CDR3 DNA reads TGTGCCAGCAGTGTTAAGGACAGTAATTCACCCCTCCACTTT. Translated: CASSVKDSNSPLHF.

DNA for the CDR3: TGTGCCAGCAGCACGGGACAGGGATCGAATTCACCCCTCCACTTT. Encoded protein: CASSTGQGSNSPLHF. The rearrangement joins TRBV9 to TRBJ1-6; 9 bases are shared with TRBD1. Germline lookup yields CDR1 SGDLS and CDR2 YYNGEE. Trimming removed 4 bases from V and 7 bases from J; junction bases left unmatched: 6. This CDR3 is 15 amino acids long. The entire variable domain, with the rest obtained from reference TRBV9 and TRBJ1-6, is as follows: DSGVTQTPKHLITATGQRVTLRCSPRSGDLSVYWYQQSLDQGLQFLIQYYNGEERAKGNILERFSAQQFPDLHSELNLSSLELGDSALYFCASSTGQGSNSPLHFGNGTRLTVT.

The V call is TRBV11-2, the J call TRBJ1-6; D is ambiguous. Trimming removed 2 bases at V and 0 bases at J, with 14 bases between. Germline assignment: CDR1 SGHAT and CDR2 FQNNGV. The CDR3 has 18 residues. CDR3 DNA: TGTGCCAGCAGCTTATGGGGTCGGGAGAGCTCCTATAATTCACCCCTCCACTTT. Amino acids: CASSLWGRESSYNSPLHF.

DNA for the CDR3: TGTGCCAGCAGACTCCCACGACTAGCGGGGGGCCATACGCAGTATTTT. The encoded protein is CASRLPRLAGGHTQYF. The V gene is TRBV28, the J gene TRBJ2-3; 13 bases map to TRBD2. The CDR3 contains 16 residues. J gave up 7 bases and V 6 bases, and 10 bases lay outside the gene matches. Germline lookup yields CDR1 MDHEN and CDR2 SYDVKM. Looking up the rest from reference TRBV28 and TRBJ2-3 gives the full variable domain: DVKVTQSSRYLVKRTGEKVFLECVQDMDHENMFWYRQDPGLGLRLIYFSYDVKMKEKGDIPEGYSVSREKKERFSLILESASTNQTSMYLCASRLPRLAGGHTQYFGPGTRLTVL.